The clone carrying this TCR beta chain has more than one count but fewer than ten. Germline V gene lookup returns CDR1 SGHTA and CDR2 FQGNSA. Trimming at V came to 0 bases and at J to 4 bases, leaving 6 bases not matched to a gene. The CDR3 loop spans 16 amino acids. This record comes from a study of blood T cell repertoires in COVID-19. Whole-study context: Italy, Spain and the United States were the sources of the convalescent and acute COVID-19 samples. Sources were T cells, B-cell-depleted T cells, or PBMCs; the material itself was cDNA or gDNA.

Per the original data handling: Nucleated cell counts were estimated from reference gene primer amplification. Some clones are missing from TCRdb's copy, which holds only in-frame ones; the method was immunoSEQ multiplex PCR. V and J calls and clone size follow that table, whereas D and trimming were derived from the DNA. The data hold 120,000 or so clones, with around 87% observed a single time. V and J are TRBV7-2 and TRBJ2-1; 7 bases line up with TRBD1. The clonotype originates from a human donor in a cohort sampled during active COVID-19. Source material: peripheral blood. The CDR3 protein is CASSLAWGRGYNEQFF. The CDR3 coding sequence is TGTGCCAGCAGCTTAGCGTGGGGCAGGGGGTACAATGAGCAGTTCTTC.